The entry below describes one T cell receptor (beta chain). Its antigen specificity is not known. No clone much larger than this one lies a single base away; base qualities are absent. The treatment or condition label for this specimen denotes: allogeneic hematopoietic cell transplantation with graft depleted of TCRalphabeta T cells and CD19 B cells. Transplant recipients were children who received TCRalphabeta/CD19-depleted allogeneic hematopoietic cell grafts. Via the germline V gene (reference sequence), CDR1 is SEHNR and CDR2 FQNEAQ. Inclusive of the bounding cysteine and phenylalanine, the CDR3 is 11 residues long. Kept here is only the CDR3 DNA, which spans 33 bases and is read in frame from base 1. V is clipped by 4 bases and J by 7 bases, and the sequence between their germline boundaries is 8 bases long. The method behind the library was PCR. TCRdb lists the instrument as Illumina HiSeq 2500. TCR library preparation used molecular barcoding, with unique molecular identifiers applied to normalize quantification of the TCRbeta repertoire. TCRdb took the public reads, trimmed them with fastp at Q25, ran MiXCR for clone calling and kept in-frame beta chains. Each record represents a unique CDR3 protein, reported with the most common genes and DNA among its rows. This sample has some 550,000 distinct CDR3 sequences in its table, and 20% to 25% of those were observed once. Approximately 14% of the sample comes from the top ten.

The source of the sample is a study of T-cell reconstitution after alpha-beta-depleted transplantation in children (dated by TCRdb to 2016 to 2017). For context, the study as a whole: Using TCR repertoire profiling, the study followed T-cell immune reconstitution in a quantitative way in children after TCRalphabeta/CD19-depleted allogeneic hematopoietic cell transplantation.

General findings and caveats noted by the study authors: Hyperexpanded clone frequencies declined over subsequent months; after one year, T-cell counts and TCRbeta diversity were mostly attributed to newly produced T cells. In some patients, the high TCRbeta diversity seen at day 60 was put down to recipient T cells and intrathymic progenitors that had survived conditioning. Apparently early alphabetaT-cell count recovery about two months after transplant reportedly relied on only several hundred rapidly expanded clones derived from non-depleted graft cells.

The chain is encoded by TRBV7-9 joined to TRBJ2-7; the D gene assignment is ambiguous. The source of this sequence is a boy younger than two who had a stem cell transplant for acute myeloid leukemia, so the T cells may come from the graft donor. Sample: PBMCs, mostly from graft donor cells, taken 360 days after TCRalphabeta/CD19-depleted stem cell transplant. The CDR3: CASSSRVEQYF. The DNA sequence follows: TGTGCCAGCAGCTCCCGGGTAGAGCAGTACTTC.